Presented here are 24 T cell receptor beta chains from one specimen sequenced in a study of blood T cell repertoires in COVID-19. The protocol was immunoSEQ multiplex PCR, while the TCRdb copy is restricted to in-frame clones and leaves out a portion. Of under 500,000 clones listed, roughly nine tenths are singletons. The sequenced sample was PBMCs or T cells enriched from blood (not recorded which). The receptors come from a man aged 25-45 years who had recovered from COVID-19.

This chain connects TRBV11-3 to TRBJ2-1; TRBD2 is a possible D gene (5 bases). The CDR3 loop spans 13 amino acids. CDR1 and CDR2 (germline): SGHNT, YENEEA. The V end lost 4 bases, the J end lost 10 bases, and 14 bases lay between the germline ends. CDR3 in DNA: TGTGCCAGCAGCTCCATGGAGCCGGGAGAGCAGTTCTTC. Residues: CASSSMEPGEQFF.

The chain links TRBV7-2 to TRBJ1-2, with 7 bases matching TRBD1. Germline V gene data show CDR1 as SGHTA and CDR2 as FQGNSA. The V segment lost 5 bases and the J segment 8 bases; nucleotides outside the gene matches: 11. CDR3 size: 14 residues. CDR3 amino acids: CASSRDRSSWGYTF. CDR3 sequence (DNA): TGTGCCAGCAGCCGGGACAGAAGTTCTTGGGGCTACACCTTC.

The V gene is TRBV30, the J gene TRBJ2-2, with D uncertain. Germline CDR1 GTSNPN, CDR2 SVGIG (reference sequence). The CDR3 loop spans 15 amino acids. The V and J ends lost 4 bases and 0 bases respectively, with 12 bases between them. CDR3 DNA sequence: TGTGCCTGGACCAGGATGGTCGCGAACACCGGGGAGCTGTTTTTT. Encoded protein: CAWTRMVANTGELFF. Together with reference TRBV30 and TRBJ2-2, the CDR3 gives the full variable domain: SQTIHQWPATLVQPVGSPLSLECTVEGTSNPNLYWYRQAAGRGLQLLFYSVGIGQISSEVPQNLSASRPQDRQFILSSKKLLLSDSGFYLCAWTRMVANTGELFFGEGSRLTVL.

This chain links TRBV19 with TRBJ1-3; the D is unclear. V was shortened by 1 base and J by 6 bases, with 7 bases between the two germline ends. CDR1 is LNHDA and CDR2 is SQIVND in the germline V gene (reference sequence). The CDR3 is made up of 13 amino acids. The CDR3 bases are TGTGCCAGTAGTATAGGCGAGTCAAACACCATATATTTT. This gives the protein CASSIGESNTIYF.

This rearrangement joins TRBV9 to TRBJ1-3; 8 bases fit TRBD1. The germline gives CDR1 SGDLS, CDR2 YYNGEE. The CDR3 contains 15 residues. Trimming cost V 3 bases and J 4 bases; bases outside gene matches: 6. The CDR3 region is CASSAGTGVGNTIYF. The DNA for the CDR3 is TGTGCCAGCAGCGCAGGGACAGGAGTCGGAAACACCATATATTTT.

The CDR3 spells CSVLRGQETQYF. The DNA of the CDR3 is TGCAGCGTCCTCCGGGGACAAGAGACCCAGTACTTC. The chain has TRBV29-1 and TRBJ2-5; D possibly corresponds to TRBD2 (5 bases). V dropped 6 bases and J dropped 2 bases, with 10 bases sitting between them. The CDR3 extends over 12 amino acids. The germline V gene has CDR1 SQVTM and CDR2 ANQGSEA.

V usage is TRBV7-8 and J usage is TRBJ2-7; no firm D call. This CDR3 has 13 amino acids. Per germline, CDR1 SGHVS and CDR2 FQNEAQ. The germline V and J ends were trimmed by 5 bases and 6 bases, with 14 bases remaining between them. CDR3 nucleotide sequence: TGTGCCAGCAGCAACGGAGTAAGTAGCGAGCAGTACTTC. Encoded protein: CASSNGVSSEQYF.

This rearrangement joins TRBV2 to TRBJ2-1; D might be TRBD2 (6 bases). The CDR3 is 14 residues long. Germline V gene data show CDR1 as SNHLY and CDR2 as FYNNEI. The V and J ends lost 6 bases and 2 bases respectively, with 11 bases between them. Written as DNA, the CDR3 is TGTGCCAGCAGACGGGAGACAGCCTACAATGAGCAGTTCTTC. It is translated as CASRRETAYNEQFF.

The chain has TRBV5-1 and TRBJ2-7; 9 bases line up with TRBD2. Per the germline V gene, CDR1 is SGHRS and CDR2 is YFSETQ. The CDR3 runs 16 residues. The V and J ends lost 0 bases and 2 bases, in that order; junction bases with no gene match: 6. The CDR3 reads CASSLARAGGPYEQYF. In DNA, the CDR3 is TGCGCCAGCAGCTTGGCCAGGGCGGGAGGGCCCTACGAGCAGTACTTC.

The chain carries TRBV19 and TRBJ2-5; 12 bases line up with TRBD2. Trimming removed 3 bases from V and 4 bases from J; junction bases left unmatched: 0. This CDR3 spans 14 amino acids. CDR1 and CDR2 from the germline V gene are LNHDA and SQIVND (reference sequence). The DNA of the CDR3 is TGTGCCAGTAGTATGACTAGCGGGAGAGAGACCCAGTACTTC. Translating gives CASSMTSGRETQYF.

The chain joins TRBV3-1 (or the pseudogene TRBV3-2) to TRBJ2-5; TRBD2 is a possible D gene (6 bases). The CDR3 is made up of 16 amino acids. V lost 1 base to trimming and J lost 5 bases, with 17 bases between them. Germline V gene lookup returns CDR1 LGHDT and CDR2 YNNKEL (reference sequence). CDR3 nucleotides: TGTGCCAGCAGCCAAGGGGTAAGGGCTAGCGTGGAGACCCAGTACTTC. This codes for CASSQGVRASVETQYF.

The chain is built from TRBV12-3 or TRBV12-4 and TRBJ2-5; 10 bases line up with TRBD1. There are 13 residues in the CDR3. The trim removed 5 bases at V and 5 bases at J, leaving 2 bases unmatched. The CDR3 DNA reads TGTGCCAGCAGTAGACAGGGGGCGGAGACCCAGTACTTC. Its translation is CASSRQGAETQYF.

The chain couples TRBV5-4 to TRBJ2-2; 10 bases are shared with TRBD2. Per the germline V gene, CDR1 is SGHNT and CDR2 is YYREEE (reference sequence). J gave up 4 bases and V 2 bases, and 8 bases lay outside the gene matches. The length of the CDR3 is 17 residues. The CDR3 loop is CASSLIAGGSSTGELFF. CDR3 coding DNA: TGTGCCAGCAGCTTAATAGCGGGAGGATCGAGCACCGGGGAGCTGTTTTTT.

The gene calls are TRBV7-5 and TRBJ2-5; the listed D gene, TRBD2, was not tested against the DNA. TRBV7-5 is deemed a pseudogene. The CDR3 covers 19 residues. CDR3 amino acids: CVRSPRERLAGEIQETQYF. The CDR3 nucleotides are TGTGTCAGAAGCCCAAGGGAACGACTAGCGGGAGAAATCCAAGAGACCCAGTACTTC.

The rearrangement uses TRBV2 and TRBJ2-2; TRBD1 aligns across 10 bases. Germline CDR1 is SNHLY and CDR2 is FYNNEI. Trimming removed 8 bases from V and 4 bases from J; junction bases left unmatched: 13. The CDR3 has 17 amino acids. This chain's CDR3 is CASRDRQGAVGTGELFF. The CDR3 coding sequence is TGTGCCAGCCGGGACCGACAGGGGGCTGTAGGCACCGGGGAGCTGTTTTTT.

The CDR3 bases are TGTGCCAGCAGCTCCCTAAGCGGGACTAACTACAATGAGCAGTTCTTC. It yields the protein CASSSLSGTNYNEQFF. V is TRBV9 and J is TRBJ2-1; 7 bases fit TRBD2. This CDR3 region has 16 residues. V shed 4 bases, J shed 3 bases, and the junction held 10 bases outside the gene matches. Germline V lookup: CDR1 SGDLS, CDR2 YYNGEE.

J is TRBJ1-1 and V is TRBV18, with D tentatively TRBD1 (6 bases). V was trimmed by 2 bases and J by 5 bases, leaving 21 bases between them. Germline assignment: CDR1 KGHSH and CDR2 LQKENI. The CDR3 has 17 residues. The CDR3 sequence: CASSPTTWRTVVTEAFF. The CDR3, as DNA: TGTGCCAGCTCACCAACAACTTGGCGGACAGTAGTTACTGAAGCTTTCTTT.

The count of this clone is one. V usage is TRBV29-1 and J usage is TRBJ2-1; TRBD2 aligns across 8 bases. Germline CDR1 reads SQVTM; CDR2 reads ANQGSEA. This CDR3 is 15 amino acids long. Germline trimming cut 7 bases from V and 2 bases from J; bases unmatched to any gene: 10. This chain's CDR3 is CSATPGLATYNEQFF. CDR3 DNA: TGCAGCGCCACTCCTGGACTAGCAACCTACAATGAGCAGTTCTTC.

This clone has a single count. The genes are TRBV28 and TRBJ1-5, with 9 bases fitting TRBD1. V trimming: 2 bases; J trimming: 0 bases; junction bases outside the gene matches: 11. The V gene's germline CDR1 is MDHEN and CDR2 SYDVKM. This CDR3 comprises 19 residues. The CDR3 spells CASSLGTGKVGISNQPQHF. DNA for the CDR3: TGTGCCAGCAGTTTAGGGACAGGGAAAGTAGGAATTAGCAATCAGCCCCAGCATTTT.

The chain has TRBV7-2 and TRBJ1-2; 8 positions match TRBD1. Germline CDR1 SGHTA, CDR2 FQGNSA. Losses at the gene ends were 6 bases for V and 7 bases for J; bases not matched to a gene: 10. This CDR3 contains 14 residues. The DNA of the CDR3 is TGTGCCAGCAGTTCCGGACAGGGAGAATTTGGCTACACCTTC. Its protein is CASSSGQGEFGYTF.

This clone was detected once. This rearrangement joins TRBV7-6 to TRBJ2-6, with no clear D. In germline, CDR1 is SGHVS, CDR2 FNYEAQ. Trimming removed 5 bases from V and 4 bases from J, with 21 bases in between. There are 18 residues in the CDR3. In DNA, the CDR3 is TGTGCCAGCAGCCCCCCGACAAGGAAGAGCCCCGGGGCCAACGTCCTGACTTTC. Amino acids: CASSPPTRKSPGANVLTF.

The gene calls are TRBV7-6 and TRBJ2-7; 8 bases map to TRBD2. Germline assignment: CDR1 SGHVS and CDR2 FNYEAQ. V was pared by 1 base and J by 6 bases, with 14 bases of the junction left unmatched. This CDR3 is built from 17 residues. The CDR3 DNA is TGTGCCAGCAGCTTAGAGCCGACTAGCGCTCCGAAGGGCGAGCAGTACTTC. This sequence encodes CASSLEPTSAPKGEQYF.

This chain uses TRBV5-1 with TRBJ2-7, with unresolved D. CDR1 and CDR2 from the germline V gene are SGHRS and YFSETQ. V dropped 6 bases and J dropped 7 bases, with 17 bases sitting between them. The CDR3 spans 13 residues. DNA of the CDR3: TGCGCCAGCAAAGAAGCGTCCCGTGGGGAGCAGTACTTC. It is translated as CASKEASRGEQYF.

The CDR3 DNA reads as TGCGCCAGCAGCCAAGAATGGGCGGGGATGGGGGAAAAACTGTTTTTT. Its translation is CASSQEWAGMGEKLFF. This chain links TRBV4-1 with TRBJ1-4; D is undetermined. Germline CDR1 is MGHRA and CDR2 is YSYEKL. Trimming cost V 0 bases and J 8 bases, with 16 bases left between them. The CDR3 is made up of 16 amino acids.